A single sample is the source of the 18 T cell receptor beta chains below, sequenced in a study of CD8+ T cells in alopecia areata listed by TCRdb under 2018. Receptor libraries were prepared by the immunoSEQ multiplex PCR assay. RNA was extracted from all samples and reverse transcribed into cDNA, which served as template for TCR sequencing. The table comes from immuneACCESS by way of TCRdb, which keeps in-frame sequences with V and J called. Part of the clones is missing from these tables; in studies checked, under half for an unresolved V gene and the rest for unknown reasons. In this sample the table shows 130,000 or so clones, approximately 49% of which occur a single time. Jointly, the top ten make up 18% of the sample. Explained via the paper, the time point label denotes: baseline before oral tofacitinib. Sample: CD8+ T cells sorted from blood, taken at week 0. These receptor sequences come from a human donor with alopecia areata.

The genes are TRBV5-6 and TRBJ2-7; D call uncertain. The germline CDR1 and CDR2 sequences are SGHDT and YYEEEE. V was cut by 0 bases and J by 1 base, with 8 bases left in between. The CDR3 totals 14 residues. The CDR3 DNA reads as TGTGCCAGCAGCTTGGGGGTGGCTTCCTACGAGCAGTACTTC. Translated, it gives CASSLGVASYEQYF.

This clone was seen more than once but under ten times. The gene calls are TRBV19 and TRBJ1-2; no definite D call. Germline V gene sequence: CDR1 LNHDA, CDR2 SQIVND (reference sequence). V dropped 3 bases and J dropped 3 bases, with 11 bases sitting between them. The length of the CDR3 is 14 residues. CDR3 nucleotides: TGTGCCAGTAGTATGATGCTCAGCGACTATGGCTACACCTTC. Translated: CASSMMLSDYGYTF.

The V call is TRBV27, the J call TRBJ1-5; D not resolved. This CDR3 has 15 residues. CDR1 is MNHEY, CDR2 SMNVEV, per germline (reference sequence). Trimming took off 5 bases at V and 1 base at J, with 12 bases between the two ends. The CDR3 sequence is CASSLLGKSNQPQHF. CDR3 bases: TGTGCCAGCAGTCTGCTGGGCAAGAGCAATCAGCCCCAGCATTTT.

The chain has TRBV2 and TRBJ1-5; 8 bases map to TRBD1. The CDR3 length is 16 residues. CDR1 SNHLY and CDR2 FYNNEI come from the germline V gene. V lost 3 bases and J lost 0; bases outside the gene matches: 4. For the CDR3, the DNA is TGTGCCAGCAGTGATGGAGGACAGGGTAGCAATCAGCCCCAGCATTTT. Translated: CASSDGGQGSNQPQHF.

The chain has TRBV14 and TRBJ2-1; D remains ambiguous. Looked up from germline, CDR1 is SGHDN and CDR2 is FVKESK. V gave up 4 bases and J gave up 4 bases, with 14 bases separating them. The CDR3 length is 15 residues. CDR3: CASSPYMAQYNEQFF. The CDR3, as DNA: TGTGCCAGCAGCCCATACATGGCCCAATACAATGAGCAGTTCTTC.

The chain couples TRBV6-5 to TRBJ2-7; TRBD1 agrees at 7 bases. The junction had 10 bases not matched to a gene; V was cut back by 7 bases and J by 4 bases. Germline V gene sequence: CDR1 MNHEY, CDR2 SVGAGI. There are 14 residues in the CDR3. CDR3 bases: TGTGCCAGCATACCCCCGGGACAGCCATACGAGCAGTACTTC. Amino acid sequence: CASIPPGQPYEQYF.

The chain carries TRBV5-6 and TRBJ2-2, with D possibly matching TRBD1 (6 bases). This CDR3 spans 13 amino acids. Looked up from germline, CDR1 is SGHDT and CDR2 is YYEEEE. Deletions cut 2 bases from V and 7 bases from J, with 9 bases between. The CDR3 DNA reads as TGTGCCAGCAGCTTTGGGGACATCGGGGAGCTGTTTTTT. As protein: CASSFGDIGELFF.

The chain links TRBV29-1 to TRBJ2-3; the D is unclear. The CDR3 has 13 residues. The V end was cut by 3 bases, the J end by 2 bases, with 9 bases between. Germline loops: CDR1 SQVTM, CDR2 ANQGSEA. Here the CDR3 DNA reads TGCAGCGTTGATATAATTTCCACAGATACGCAGTATTTT. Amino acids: CSVDIISTDTQYF.

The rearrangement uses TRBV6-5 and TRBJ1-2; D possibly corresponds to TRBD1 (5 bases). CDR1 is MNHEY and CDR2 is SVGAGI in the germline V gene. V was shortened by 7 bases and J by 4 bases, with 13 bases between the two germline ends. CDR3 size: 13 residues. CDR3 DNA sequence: TGTGCCAGCACTCGGGGGGGGAGCTATGGCTACACCTTC. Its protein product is CASTRGGSYGYTF.

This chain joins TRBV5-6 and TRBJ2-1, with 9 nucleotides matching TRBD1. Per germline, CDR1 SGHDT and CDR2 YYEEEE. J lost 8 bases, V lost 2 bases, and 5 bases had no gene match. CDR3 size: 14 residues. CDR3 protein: CASSFGTGKDEQFF. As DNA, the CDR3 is TGTGCCAGCAGCTTTGGGACAGGGAAGGATGAGCAGTTCTTC.

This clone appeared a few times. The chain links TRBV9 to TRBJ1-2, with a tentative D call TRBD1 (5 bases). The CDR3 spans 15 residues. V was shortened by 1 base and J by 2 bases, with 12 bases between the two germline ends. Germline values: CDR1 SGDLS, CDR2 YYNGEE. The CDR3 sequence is CASSVWDGENYGYTF. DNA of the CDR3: TGTGCCAGCAGCGTATGGGACGGAGAAAACTATGGCTACACCTTC. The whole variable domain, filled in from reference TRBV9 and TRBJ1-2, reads DSGVTQTPKHLITATGQRVTLRCSPRSGDLSVYWYQQSLDQGLQFLIQYYNGEERAKGNILERFSAQQFPDLHSELNLSSLELGDSALYFCASSVWDGENYGYTFGSGTRLTVV.

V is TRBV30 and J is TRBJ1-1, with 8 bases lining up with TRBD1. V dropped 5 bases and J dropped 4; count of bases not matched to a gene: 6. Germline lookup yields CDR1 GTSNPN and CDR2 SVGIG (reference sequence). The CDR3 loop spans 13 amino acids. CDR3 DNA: TGTGCCTGGGGACAGGGATTGGTCACTGAAGCTTTCTTT. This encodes CAWGQGLVTEAFF.

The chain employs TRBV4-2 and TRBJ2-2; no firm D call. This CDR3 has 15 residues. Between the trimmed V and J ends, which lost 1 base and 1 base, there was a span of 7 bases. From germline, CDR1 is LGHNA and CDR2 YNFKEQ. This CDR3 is CASSQVPVNTGELFF. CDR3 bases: TGTGCCAGCAGCCAAGTCCCCGTGAACACCGGGGAGCTGTTTTTT.

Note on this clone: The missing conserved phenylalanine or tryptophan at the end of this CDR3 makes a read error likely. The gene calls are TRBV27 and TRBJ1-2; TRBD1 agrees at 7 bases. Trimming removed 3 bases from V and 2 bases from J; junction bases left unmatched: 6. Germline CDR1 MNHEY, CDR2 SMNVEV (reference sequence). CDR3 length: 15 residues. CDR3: CASSFGQGVNYGYTS. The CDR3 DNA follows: TGTGCCAGCAGTTTCGGTCAGGGGGTCAACTATGGCTACACCTCC.

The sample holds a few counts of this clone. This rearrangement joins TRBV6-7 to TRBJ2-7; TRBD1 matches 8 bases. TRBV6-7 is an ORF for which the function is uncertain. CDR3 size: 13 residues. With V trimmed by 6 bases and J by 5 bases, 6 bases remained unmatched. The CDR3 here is CASSPGQVNEQYF. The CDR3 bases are TGTGCCAGCAGCCCGGGACAGGTCAACGAGCAGTACTTC.

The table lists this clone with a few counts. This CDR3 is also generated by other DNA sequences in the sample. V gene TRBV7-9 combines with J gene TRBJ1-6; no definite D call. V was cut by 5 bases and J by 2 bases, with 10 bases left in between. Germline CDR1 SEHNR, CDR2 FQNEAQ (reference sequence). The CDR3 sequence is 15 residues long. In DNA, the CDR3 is TGTGCCAGCAGCCTCCCAGAGCCCTATAATTCACCCCTCCACTTT. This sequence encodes CASSLPEPYNSPLHF.

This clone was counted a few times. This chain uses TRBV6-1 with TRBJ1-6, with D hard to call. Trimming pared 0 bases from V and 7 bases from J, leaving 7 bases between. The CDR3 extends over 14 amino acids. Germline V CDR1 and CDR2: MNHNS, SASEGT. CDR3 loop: CASSEALENSPLHF. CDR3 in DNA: TGTGCCAGCAGTGAAGCTTTAGAGAATTCACCCCTCCACTTT.

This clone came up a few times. The CDR3 DNA follows: TGCAGCGTTGTGGCAGGCTACACCGGGGAGCTGTTTTTT. Its protein is CSVVAGYTGELFF. The gene calls are TRBV29-1 and TRBJ2-2; D uncertain. The germline gives CDR1 SQVTM, CDR2 ANQGSEA. The V gene lost 4 bases and the J gene lost 3 bases, with 9 bases spanning the gap. This CDR3 has 13 amino acids.